These 7 T cell receptor beta chains were sequenced from one sample in a study of blood T cell repertoires in COVID-19. Data came from immunoSEQ multiplex PCR; TCRdb stores just in-frame clones and leaves some out. The sample consists of under 300,000 clones, approximately 85% of them appearing once. Sequenced input: PBMCs or T cells enriched from blood (not recorded which). The receptor set was obtained from a woman aged 45-59 years who had recovered from COVID-19.

This clone was seen a few times. V gene TRBV6-5 combines with J gene TRBJ1-2; D is possibly TRBD1 (5 bases). Germline V gives CDR1 MNHEY, CDR2 SVGAGI. Trimming left V 9 bases short and J 6 bases short, with 20 bases between. The CDR3 runs to 14 residues. CDR3 sequence reads: CASRKWEGADGYTF. CDR3 nucleotides: TGTGCCAGTCGAAAATGGGAAGGGGCCGATGGCTACACCTTC.

This clone was seen a handful of times. The chain links TRBV19 to TRBJ2-2; D ambiguous. The CDR3 sequence is 15 residues long. Germline-derived CDR1 and CDR2 are LNHDA and SQIVND (reference sequence). Deletions cut 6 bases from V and 0 bases from J, with 11 bases between. The CDR3: CASRPGQTNTGELFF. The CDR3 DNA reads TGTGCCAGTAGACCTGGGCAAACGAACACCGGGGAGCTGTTTTTT.

The chain uses TRBV6-5 and TRBJ2-5; 9 bases map to TRBD1. Germline loops: CDR1 MNHEY, CDR2 SVGAGI. The length of the CDR3 is 16 residues. The V and J ends lost 0 bases and 4 bases, in that order; junction bases with no gene match: 6. The CDR3 region is CASSYSRDRVLETQYF. CDR3 DNA: TGTGCCAGCAGTTACTCGAGGGACAGGGTGCTAGAGACCCAGTACTTC.

This clone appeared a single time. The chain combines TRBV19 with TRBJ2-4, with TRBD1 matching over 9 bases. Trimming cost V 6 bases and J 6 bases; bases outside gene matches: 6. The CDR3 covers 14 residues. The germline CDR1 and CDR2 sequences are LNHDA and SQIVND (reference sequence). In nucleotides, the CDR3 is TGTGCCAGTAGACCGGGACAGGGAGCAAACATTCAGTACTTC. Translating it yields CASRPGQGANIQYF. The full variable domain, completed using reference TRBV19 and TRBJ2-4, is DGGITQSPKYLFRKEGQNVTLSCEQNLNHDAMYWYRQDPGQGLRLIYYSQIVNDFQKGDIAEGYSVSREKKESFPLTVTSAQKNPTAFYLCASRPGQGANIQYFGAGTRLSVL.

The chain links TRBV6-5 to TRBJ2-7, with TRBD2 identical over 7 bases. The germline V gene encodes CDR1 MNHEY and CDR2 SVGAGI. The CDR3 consists of 13 residues. With V trimmed by 2 bases and J by 6 bases, 4 bases remained unmatched. Here the CDR3 DNA reads TGTGCCAGCAGTTACCCAGCTAGCGGCGAGCAGTACTTC. It codes for CASSYPASGEQYF.

This clone was seen just once. The rearrangement uses TRBV15 and TRBJ2-7; 10 bases map to TRBD1. Germline V lookup: CDR1 LNHNV, CDR2 YYDKDF (reference sequence). The CDR3 spans 12 residues. After removal of 8 bases from V and 9 bases from J, the junction contained 7 bases not matched to a gene. The CDR3 region is CATGTGETGQYF. CDR3 DNA: TGTGCCACCGGGACAGGGGAAACGGGGCAGTACTTC.

The chain has TRBV7-2 and TRBJ2-7; D is possibly TRBD1 (5 bases). Looked up from germline, CDR1 is SGHTA and CDR2 is FQGNSA. CDR3 size: 14 residues. Deletions cut 3 bases from V and 3 bases from J, with 12 bases between. The CDR3 bases are TGTGCCAGCAGCTTTTTTAAAGACAGCTACGAGCAGTACTTC. Translation gives CASSFFKDSYEQYF.